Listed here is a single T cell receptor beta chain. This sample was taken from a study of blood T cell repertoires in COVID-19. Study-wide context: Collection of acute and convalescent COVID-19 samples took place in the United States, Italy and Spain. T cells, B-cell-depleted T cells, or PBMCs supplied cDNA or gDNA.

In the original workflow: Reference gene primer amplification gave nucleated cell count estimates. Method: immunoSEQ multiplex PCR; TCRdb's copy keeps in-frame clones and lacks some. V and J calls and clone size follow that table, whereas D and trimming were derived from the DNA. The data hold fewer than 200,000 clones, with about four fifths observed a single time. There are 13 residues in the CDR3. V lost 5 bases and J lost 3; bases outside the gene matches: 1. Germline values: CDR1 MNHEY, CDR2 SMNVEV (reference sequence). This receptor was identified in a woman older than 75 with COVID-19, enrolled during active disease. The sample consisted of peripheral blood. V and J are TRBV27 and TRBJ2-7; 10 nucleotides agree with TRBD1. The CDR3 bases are TGTGCCAGCAGTAGGACAGGGGGCTACGAGCAGTACTTC. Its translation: CASSRTGGYEQYF.